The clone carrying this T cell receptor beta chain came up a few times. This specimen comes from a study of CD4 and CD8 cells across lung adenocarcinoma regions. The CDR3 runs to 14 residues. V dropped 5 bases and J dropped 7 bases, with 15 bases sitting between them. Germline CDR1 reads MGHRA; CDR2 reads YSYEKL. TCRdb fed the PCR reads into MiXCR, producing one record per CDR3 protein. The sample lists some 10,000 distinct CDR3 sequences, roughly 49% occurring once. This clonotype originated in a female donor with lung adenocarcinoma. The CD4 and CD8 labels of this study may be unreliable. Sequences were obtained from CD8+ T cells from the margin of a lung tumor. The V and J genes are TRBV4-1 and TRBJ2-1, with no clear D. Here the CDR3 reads CASSFGSRANEQFF. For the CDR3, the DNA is TGCGCCAGCAGCTTTGGCAGTCGGGCTAATGAGCAGTTCTTC.